This TCR beta chain was documented in a study of Ad26.COV2.S vaccination and SARS-CoV-2 variants. Overall study results and limits: Placebo recipients and vaccine recipients were similar in non-spike TCR breadth.

Note on this clone: Its antigen is not identified.

Treatment defined: 19 received Ad26.COV2.S at low or high dose, single or two shots; five or six received placebo; per-sample allocation not given. Sampling took place 63 days after the first vaccine or placebo injection. This CDR3 has 14 amino acids. CDR1 and CDR2 (germline): PRHDT, FYEKMQ (reference sequence). The V segment lost 5 bases and the J segment 4 bases; nucleotides outside the gene matches: 6. Assay used: immunoSEQ multiplex PCR; TCRdb lists only in-frame clones, some missing. The repertoire holds fewer than 900,000 clones, with more than 70% as singletons. The chain couples TRBV13 to TRBJ2-7, with 9 bases identical to TRBD2. The source material was peripheral blood, sampled in a trial of Ad26.COV2.S vaccine versus placebo. This sequence originates from a person aged 18-65 years who received the Ad26.COV2.S COVID-19 vaccine or a placebo. CDR3 bases: TGTGCCAGCAGCCTGACTAGCGGCTCGTACGAGCAGTACTTC. Amino acids: CASSLTSGSYEQYF. Based on the CDR3 plus reference TRBV13 and TRBJ2-7, the full variable domain is AAGVIQSPRHLIKEKRETATLKCYPIPRHDTVYWYQQGPGQDPQFLISFYEKMQSDKGSIPDRFSAQQFSDYHSELNMSSLELGDSALYFCASSLTSGSYEQYFGPGTRLTVT.